This T cell receptor (beta chain) was captured by sequencing in a study of blood T cell repertoires in COVID-19. The V gene end was trimmed by 2 bases and the J gene end by 6 bases; junction bases not matched to a gene: 7. CDR1 GTSNPN and CDR2 SVGIG come from the germline V gene (reference sequence). This CDR3 has 15 amino acids. This clone has just one count. Libraries were prepared by immunoSEQ multiplex PCR; TCRdb keeps only in-frame clonotypes and omits some of them. The sample contains under 200,000 clones, 70% to 90% of which appear only once. Sequenced input: peripheral blood. This rearrangement joins TRBV30 to TRBJ2-2; 9 bases line up with TRBD2. The source of this sequence is a woman aged 50 to 60 with COVID-19, enrolled during active disease. The CDR3 bases are TGTGCCTGGAGTCTTGGACTAGCGACGGCCGGGGAGCTGTTTTTT. It codes for CAWSLGLATAGELFF.